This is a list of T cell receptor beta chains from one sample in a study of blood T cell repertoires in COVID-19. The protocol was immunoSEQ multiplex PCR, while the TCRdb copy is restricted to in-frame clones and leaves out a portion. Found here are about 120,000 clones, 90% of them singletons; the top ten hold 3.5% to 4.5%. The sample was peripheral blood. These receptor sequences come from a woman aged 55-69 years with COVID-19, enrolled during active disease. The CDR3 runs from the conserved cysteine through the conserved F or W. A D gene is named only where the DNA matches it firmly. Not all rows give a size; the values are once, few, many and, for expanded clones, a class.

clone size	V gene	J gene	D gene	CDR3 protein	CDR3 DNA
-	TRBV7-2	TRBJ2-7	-	CASSSYRVGQYF	TGTGCCAGCAGCTCGTACAGGGTTGGGCAGTACTTC
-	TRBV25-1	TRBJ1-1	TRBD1	CASSPQGAYTEAFF	TGTGCCAGCAGTCCACAGGGGGCTTACACTGAAGCTTTCTTT
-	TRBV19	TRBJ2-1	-	CASSIHTSRNEQFF	TGTGCCAGTAGTATACACACTAGCCGCAATGAGCAGTTCTTC
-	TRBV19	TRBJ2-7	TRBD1	CASSLDRIGREQYF	TGTGCCAGTAGCCTGGACAGGATTGGAAGGGAGCAGTACTTC
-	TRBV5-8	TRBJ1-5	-	CASSYRDQPQHF	TGTGCCAGCAGCTACAGGGACCAGCCCCAGCATTTT
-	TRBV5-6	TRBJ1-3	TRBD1	CASSENRGFSGNTIYF	TGTGCCAGCAGCGAGAACAGGGGATTCTCTGGAAACACCATATATTTT
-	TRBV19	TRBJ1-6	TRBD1	CASSPPGQGLSWKTLHF	TGTGCCAGTAGTCCCCCGGGACAGGGTTTAAGTTGGAAGACCCTCCACTTT
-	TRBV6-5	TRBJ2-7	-	CASRRGGREQYF	TGTGCCAGCCGTAGGGGAGGAAGAGAGCAGTACTTC
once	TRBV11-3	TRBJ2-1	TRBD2	CASSFSGGLPFF	TGTGCCAGCAGCTTCAGCGGGGGCCTCCCGTTCTTC
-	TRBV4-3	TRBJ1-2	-	CASSRGDGANYGYTF	TGCGCCAGCAGCCGGGGAGATGGAGCTAACTATGGCTACACCTTC
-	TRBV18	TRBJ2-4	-	CASSPGQRENIQYF	TGTGCCAGCTCACCAGGGCAGAGGGAAAACATTCAGTACTTC
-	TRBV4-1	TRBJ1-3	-	CASSQDGGAGFGNTIYF	TGCGCCAGCAGCCAAGACGGAGGTGCGGGATTCGGAAACACCATATATTTT
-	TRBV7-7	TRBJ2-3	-	CASSLGLGRTDTQYF	TGTGCTAGCAGCTTAGGGCTGGGGCGCACAGATACGCAGTATTTT
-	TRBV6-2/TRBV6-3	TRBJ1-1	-	CASSRSNTEAFF	TGTGCCAGCAGTCGGAGTAACACTGAAGCTTTCTTT
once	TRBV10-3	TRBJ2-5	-	CAISERGETQYF	TGTGCCATCAGTGAGAGAGGAGAGACCCAGTACTTC
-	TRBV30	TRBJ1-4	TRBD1	CACVTGSVNEKLFF	TGTGCCTGCGTGACAGGGTCAGTCAATGAAAAACTGTTTTTT
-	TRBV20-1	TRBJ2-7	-	CSARTQYEQYF	TGCAGTGCCAGGACACAATACGAGCAGTACTTC
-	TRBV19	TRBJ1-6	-	CASSPGVGPYNSPLHF	TGTGCCAGTAGCCCCGGGGTCGGCCCATATAATTCACCCCTCCACTTT
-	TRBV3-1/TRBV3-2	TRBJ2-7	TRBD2	CASSQTSGVEQYF	TGTGCCAGCAGCCAAACCAGCGGGGTCGAGCAGTACTTC
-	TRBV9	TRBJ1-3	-	CASSVVGDSGNTIYF	TGTGCCAGCAGCGTAGTAGGAGACTCTGGAAACACCATATATTTT
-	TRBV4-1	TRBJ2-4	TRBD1	CASSPSGQGLAKNIQYF	TGCGCCAGCAGCCCCTCCGGACAGGGGTTAGCCAAAAACATTCAGTACTTC
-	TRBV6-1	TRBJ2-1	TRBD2	CASNDRTSGESNEQFF	TGTGCCAGCAATGACAGGACTAGCGGGGAATCCAATGAGCAGTTCTTC
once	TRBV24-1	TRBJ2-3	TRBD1	CATSTGATDTQYF	TGTGCCACCAGTACAGGGGCCACAGATACGCAGTATTTT
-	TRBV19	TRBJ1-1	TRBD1	CASSTGQGVTEAFF	TGTGCCAGTAGTACTGGACAGGGTGTTACTGAAGCTTTCTTT
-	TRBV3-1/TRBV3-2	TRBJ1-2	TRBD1	CASSQEAKGASDGYTF	TGTGCCAGCAGCCAAGAAGCTAAGGGGGCGTCAGATGGCTACACCTTC
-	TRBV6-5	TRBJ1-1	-	CASSPQTATDEAFF	TGTGCCAGCAGTCCGCAGACAGCTACCGACGAAGCTTTCTTT
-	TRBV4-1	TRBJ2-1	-	CASSSPTGGSSYNEQFF	TGCGCCAGCAGCTCACCTACCGGGGGAAGCTCCTACAATGAGCAGTTCTTC
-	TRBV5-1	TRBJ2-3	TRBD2	CASSSGLAGDTDTQYF	TGCGCCAGCAGTTCGGGACTAGCGGGGGACACAGATACGCAGTATTTT
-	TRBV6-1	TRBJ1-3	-	CASRGTYSGNAIYF	TGTGCCAGCAGAGGGACTTACTCTGGAAATGCCATATATTTT
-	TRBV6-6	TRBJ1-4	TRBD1	CASSTGGWSNEKLFF	TGTGCCAGCAGTACAGGGGGCTGGAGTAATGAAAAACTGTTTTTT
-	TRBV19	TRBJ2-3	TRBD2	CASSTPARIAGSTDTQYF	TGTGCCAGTAGTACGCCCGCCCGGATAGCGGGGAGCACAGATACGCAGTATTTT
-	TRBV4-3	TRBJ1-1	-	CASSQGLLTEAFF	TGCGCCAGCAGCCAAGGGCTGTTAACTGAAGCTTTCTTT
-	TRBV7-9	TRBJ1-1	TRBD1	CASSSGTVNTEAFF	TGTGCCAGCAGCTCCGGGACAGTGAACACTGAAGCTTTCTTT
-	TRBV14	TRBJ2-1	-	CASSQGHEQFF	TGTGCCAGCAGCCAAGGGCATGAGCAGTTCTTC